This T cell receptor (beta chain) was found in a study of blood T cells in healthy people across ages. There are a few counts of this clonotype. Its antigen is unknown. A second PCR, run for about 7 to 11 cycles, used a sample-barcoded 5' primer plus a J-beta primer mix. Every molecule of cDNA carried a tag from a template-switch adaptor with 12 random nucleotides. TCRdb itself ran the 5' RACE reads through MiXCR, one entry per CDR3 protein. The sample lists about 580,000 distinct CDR3 sequences; around half were seen once. Study-wide results and limits: Correlation between TCR beta diversity and naive T cell percentage was strong. Roughly linear age-related decline in beta diversity appeared, significant by age approximately 40.

The receptor's source is a man aged 80 or over in good health. Specimen: blood.

The CDR3 DNA sequence: TGCGCCAGCACCTACACAGGAGTAGCAGAGACCCAGTACTTC. This codes for CASTYTGVAETQYF. The chain joins TRBV5-1 to TRBJ2-5; D possibly corresponds to TRBD1 (5 bases). The CDR3 runs 14 residues. The ends were cut back, 6 bases at V and 4 bases at J, with 16 bases in the middle. The germline V gene has CDR1 SGHRS and CDR2 YFSETQ.